These 20 T cell receptor beta chains were sequenced from one sample in a study of blood T cell repertoires in COVID-19. Data came from immunoSEQ multiplex PCR; TCRdb stores just in-frame clones and leaves some out. The sample has 85,000 to 130,000 clones, about 86% seen once. Material: PBMCs or T cells enriched from blood (not recorded which). The source is a woman aged 50 to 60 who had recovered from COVID-19.

The rearrangement links TRBV7-6 to TRBJ2-7; 8 nucleotides align to TRBD2. There are 16 residues in the CDR3. V was clipped by 5 bases and J by 2 bases; unmatched bases: 11. Germline V gene lookup returns CDR1 SGHVS and CDR2 FNYEAQ. The DNA of the CDR3 is TGTGCCAGCAGCCCGGATGGGACTAGATCTGCCTACGAGCAGTACTTC. Protein product: CASSPDGTRSAYEQYF.

This sequence joins TRBV6-5 and TRBJ1-6; 7 nucleotides align to TRBD1. This CDR3 contains 14 residues. Germline trimming cut 6 bases from V and 7 bases from J; bases unmatched to any gene: 6. CDR1 is MNHEY and CDR2 is SVGAGI in the germline V gene. This CDR3 reads CASRIQGKNSPLHF. Here the CDR3 DNA reads TGTGCCAGCAGAATACAGGGGAAAAATTCACCCCTCCACTTT.

The J gene is TRBJ1-6, the V gene TRBV27, with 10 bases fitting TRBD1. CDR1 and CDR2 (germline): MNHEY, SMNVEV (reference sequence). The CDR3 totals 21 residues. With V trimmed by 5 bases and J by 0 bases, 16 bases remained unmatched. The CDR3 sequence is CASSALDRGPLKGSYNSPLHF. CDR3 nucleotides: TGTGCCAGCAGTGCACTAGACAGGGGGCCCTTAAAGGGCTCCTATAATTCACCCCTCCACTTT.

V is TRBV6-4 and J is TRBJ1-2, with D possibly TRBD1 on 6 matching bases. The V and J ends lost 7 bases and 5 bases respectively, with 17 bases between them. Germline V CDR1 and CDR2: MRHNA, SNTAGT. This CDR3 is 14 amino acids long. The CDR3 loop is CASTKGHALYGYTF. CDR3 sequence (DNA): TGTGCCAGCACCAAGGGACATGCTTTGTATGGCTACACCTTC.

The CDR3 loop is CATSERTPMGNQPQHF. CDR3 nucleotide sequence: TGTGCCACCAGTGAGAGGACACCCATGGGCAATCAGCCCCAGCATTTT. The chain is built from TRBV24-1 and TRBJ1-5, with D possibly matching TRBD1 (5 bases). The germline V gene has CDR1 KGHDR and CDR2 SFDVKD. The CDR3 extends over 16 amino acids. Trimming stripped 4 bases from V and 2 bases from J, with 14 bases between.

This sequence joins TRBV4-1 and TRBJ2-5, with TRBD2 matching over 11 bases. J gave up 5 bases and V 3 bases, and 11 bases lay outside the gene matches. The CDR3 spans 17 residues. Germline V CDR1 and CDR2: MGHRA, YSYEKL. In DNA, the CDR3 is TGCGCCAGCAGCCAGGAGAAGATAGCGGGGGGGCAGGAGACCCAGTACTTC. It is translated as CASSQEKIAGGQETQYF.

The rearrangement links TRBV28 to TRBJ1-1; 8 nucleotides agree with TRBD1. This CDR3 comprises 15 residues. Germline CDR1 reads MDHEN; CDR2 reads SYDVKM. Losses at the gene ends were 2 bases for V and 5 bases for J; bases not matched to a gene: 7. CDR3 residues: CASSLRGRGPTEAFF. The CDR3 coding sequence is TGTGCCAGCAGTTTACGGGGCAGGGGGCCAACTGAAGCTTTCTTT. Full variable domain (remainder filled in from reference TRBV28 and TRBJ1-1): DVKVTQSSRYLVKRTGEKVFLECVQDMDHENMFWYRQDPGLGLRLIYFSYDVKMKEKGDIPEGYSVSREKKERFSLILESASTNQTSMYLCASSLRGRGPTEAFFGQGTRLTVV.

The rearrangement links TRBV4-2 to TRBJ2-7, with 9 positions matching TRBD2. V shed 4 bases and J 4 bases; nucleotides not matched to a gene: 8. In germline, CDR1 is LGHNA, CDR2 YNFKEQ. The CDR3 extends over 15 amino acids. CDR3 loop: CASSRDLREGYEQYF. In DNA form, the CDR3 reads TGTGCCAGCAGCCGGGATCTGCGGGAGGGATACGAGCAGTACTTC.

This clone turned up a few times. The rearrangement joins TRBV7-9 to TRBJ1-6, with 9 bases matching TRBD1. This CDR3 comprises 15 residues. Germline trimming cut 3 bases from V and 7 bases from J; bases unmatched to any gene: 4. Germline V gene data show CDR1 as SEHNR and CDR2 as FQNEAQ (reference sequence). The CDR3 loop reads CASSFGQGHNSPLHF. The CDR3 DNA reads TGTGCCAGCAGCTTCGGACAGGGGCACAATTCACCCCTCCACTTT.

The chain joins TRBV11-3 to TRBJ2-7; the D gene is possibly TRBD2 (5 bases). This CDR3 spans 13 amino acids. The V end lost 4 bases, the J end lost 3 bases, and 10 bases lay between the germline ends. Germline V gene sequence: CDR1 SGHNT, CDR2 YENEEA. The CDR3: CASSSRTVYEQYF. CDR3 bases: TGTGCCAGCAGCTCCCGGACTGTCTACGAGCAGTACTTC.

The genes are TRBV21-1 and TRBJ1-2; the DNA was not compared with TRBD1, the D call given in the table. TRBV21-1 is flagged as a pseudogene. The CDR3 runs 15 residues. CDR3: CASRTPGHKNYGYTF. CDR3 coding DNA: TGTGCCAGCAGGACACCGGGACATAAAAACTATGGCTACACCTTC.

In its sample, this clone was seen a few times. The chain combines TRBV19 with TRBJ1-2; 9 bases are shared with TRBD1. After removal of 3 bases from V and 1 base from J, the junction contained 3 bases not matched to a gene. Germline values: CDR1 LNHDA, CDR2 SQIVND (reference sequence). CDR3 length: 15 amino acids. The CDR3 nucleotides are TGTGCCAGTAGTATTCGACAGGGGGTTAACTATGGCTACACCTTC. Encoded protein: CASSIRQGVNYGYTF.

This chain uses TRBV19 with TRBJ1-5; 7 bases match TRBD1. The CDR3 runs to 18 residues. CDR1 and CDR2 from the germline V gene are LNHDA and SQIVND (reference sequence). V lost 6 bases and J lost 2; bases outside the gene matches: 16. The CDR3 region has the DNA TGTGCCAGTAGCAAAACCCGGGACAGACCCATTGGCAATCAGCCCCAGCATTTT. Its protein is CASSKTRDRPIGNQPQHF. Filled out from reference TRBV19 and TRBJ1-5, the complete variable domain reads DGGITQSPKYLFRKEGQNVTLSCEQNLNHDAMYWYRQDPGQGLRLIYYSQIVNDFQKGDIAEGYSVSREKKESFPLTVTSAQKNPTAFYLCASSKTRDRPIGNQPQHFGDGTRLSIL.

V gene TRBV5-6 combines with J gene TRBJ2-7; 7 bases map to TRBD1. The CDR3 covers 15 residues. Trimming cost V 5 bases and J 0 bases; bases outside gene matches: 8. Per the germline V gene, CDR1 is SGHDT and CDR2 is YYEEEE. The CDR3 DNA reads TGTGCCAGCAGTGCTTTGAGACAGGGCTCCTACGAGCAGTACTTC. Its protein is CASSALRQGSYEQYF.

A single count supports this clone. The chain employs TRBV5-1 and TRBJ1-1, with D unclear. Germline V gives CDR1 SGHRS, CDR2 YFSETQ. V lost 6 bases to trimming and J lost 5 bases, with 17 bases between them. The CDR3 has 14 amino acids. The CDR3 is CASTPGGKRTEAFF. Here the CDR3 DNA reads TGCGCCAGCACTCCGGGCGGGAAACGGACTGAAGCTTTCTTT.

This sequence joins TRBV27 and TRBJ1-2; 10 bases line up with TRBD1. Unmatched junction bases numbered 4, after V lost 6 bases and J lost 3 bases. The CDR3 covers 14 residues. From germline, CDR1 is MNHEY and CDR2 SMNVEV (reference sequence). CDR3 loop: CASSQTGGDYGYTF. The CDR3 nucleotides are TGTGCCAGCAGCCAGACAGGGGGCGACTATGGCTACACCTTC.

V gene TRBV19 combines with J gene TRBJ2-2, with D perhaps TRBD1 (5 bases). The CDR3 runs to 16 residues. Trimming left V 3 bases short and J 1 base short, with 12 bases between. Germline lookup yields CDR1 LNHDA and CDR2 SQIVND (reference sequence). CDR3 protein: CASSIGNRKNTGELFF. The CDR3 DNA follows: TGTGCCAGTAGTATTGGAAACAGGAAGAACACCGGGGAGCTGTTTTTT.

The rearrangement joins TRBV2 to TRBJ1-2, with D uncertain. Deletions cut 8 bases from V and 4 bases from J, with 14 bases between. The CDR3 consists of 13 residues. Germline V CDR1 and CDR2: SNHLY, FYNNEI. The CDR3 loop reads CASEVQPFYGYTF. In nucleotides, the CDR3 is TGTGCCAGCGAAGTACAGCCTTTCTATGGCTACACCTTC.

The rearrangement joins TRBV4-1 to TRBJ2-3, with 12 bases aligning to TRBD2. This CDR3 contains 15 residues. V lost 3 bases, J lost 10 bases, and 8 bases stayed unmatched. Germline values: CDR1 MGHRA, CDR2 YSYEKL. CDR3: CASSHGLAGPRAQYF. The CDR3 DNA follows: TGCGCCAGCAGCCACGGACTAGCGGGGCCCCGGGCGCAGTATTTT.

J is TRBJ1-5 and V is TRBV19; possible D gene TRBD1, 5 bases. Germline values: CDR1 LNHDA, CDR2 SQIVND (reference sequence). Trimming pared 7 bases from V and 6 bases from J, leaving 16 bases between. The CDR3 is 14 residues long. The CDR3 loop reads CASISGNRVQPQHF. The CDR3 nucleotides are TGTGCCAGTATCTCAGGGAATCGGGTTCAGCCCCAGCATTTT.